The 25 T cell receptor beta chains below come from one sample, sequenced in a study of cytomegalovirus exposure and HLA in healthy donors. The PCR used 60 Vbeta and 13 Jbeta primers. Measured with immunoSEQ multiplex PCR; TCRdb has only the in-frame clones, and not every one. This sample has 150,000 to 200,000 clones, with around four fifths found just once. The sequencing input was PBMCs. Every receptor here comes from a man aged 18 to 29 in good health and CMV-seropositive.

This clone was recorded a few times. The chain combines TRBV7-2 with TRBJ2-7; 14 nucleotides match TRBD2. CDR3 size: 16 residues. After removal of 1 base from V and 4 bases from J, the junction contained 3 bases not matched to a gene. Germline lookup yields CDR1 SGHTA and CDR2 FQGNSA. The CDR3 sequence: CASSLEGTSGGYEQYF. The CDR3, as DNA: TGTGCCAGCAGCTTAGAAGGGACTAGCGGGGGTTACGAGCAGTACTTC.

The chain employs TRBV5-4 and TRBJ2-7, with 9 bases aligning to TRBD2. CDR1 and CDR2 from the germline V gene are SGHNT and YYREEE (reference sequence). V was clipped by 0 bases and J by 6 bases; unmatched bases: 7. The CDR3 length is 15 residues. The CDR3 loop reads CASSLAGGRAAEQYF. Written as DNA, the CDR3 is TGTGCCAGCAGCTTGGCCGGCGGGAGGGCCGCCGAGCAGTACTTC.

The V and J genes are TRBV28 and TRBJ2-3, with D possibly TRBD1 on 5 matching bases. The germline V gene has CDR1 MDHEN and CDR2 SYDVKM. The CDR3 spans 18 residues. V lost 5 bases, J lost 4 bases, and 25 bases lay in between. The CDR3 sequence: CASSIELQVPELADTQYF. The DNA for the CDR3 is TGTGCCAGCAGTATCGAACTACAGGTCCCCGAGTTGGCAGATACGCAGTATTTT.

This clone was seen a few times. This chain links TRBV5-4 with TRBJ1-1; D ambiguous. V was cut by 5 bases and J by 6 bases, with 11 bases left in between. The CDR3 loop spans 12 amino acids. Per germline, CDR1 SGHNT and CDR2 YYREEE (reference sequence). The CDR3 region has the DNA TGTGCCAGCAGAAACGACTATGCTGAAGCTTTCTTT. Protein: CASRNDYAEAFF.

As to this clone: This sample includes further DNA sequences coding for the same CDR3. The CDR3 reads CASSPTEGEGHYGYTF. In nucleotides, the CDR3 is TGTGCCAGCAGCCCGACCGAGGGGGAGGGGCACTATGGCTACACCTTC. This chain links TRBV9 with TRBJ1-2, with D tentatively TRBD1 (6 bases). Germline V gene sequence: CDR1 SGDLS, CDR2 YYNGEE. Trimming stripped 4 bases from V and 3 bases from J, with 19 bases between. The CDR3 extends over 16 amino acids.

This chain joins TRBV28 and TRBJ2-7; 9 bases agree with TRBD2. Germline CDR1 and CDR2: MDHEN and SYDVKM. The CDR3 runs to 16 residues. With 5 bases clipped from V and 9 bases from J, the junction kept 17 bases outside the gene matches. The CDR3 spells CASSPTKAGGAIWQYF. The CDR3 DNA is TGTGCCAGCAGTCCTACAAAAGCGGGAGGTGCCATTTGGCAGTACTTC.

This chain connects TRBV7-8 to TRBJ1-2; a possible D gene is TRBD1 (5 bases). Germline V lookup: CDR1 SGHVS, CDR2 FQNEAQ. With 5 bases removed from V and 2 bases from J, the gap between germline ends came to 12 bases. The CDR3 has 14 amino acids. CDR3 region: CASSRRGENYGYTF. CDR3 in DNA: TGTGCCAGCAGCCGGAGGGGAGAAAACTATGGCTACACCTTC.

The J gene is TRBJ1-3, the V gene TRBV14; D call uncertain. The CDR3 runs 14 residues. Germline assignment: CDR1 SGHDN and CDR2 FVKESK. Trimming took 4 bases from V and 0 from J, leaving 7 bases between them. The CDR3 bases are TGTGCCAGCAGCCTTGCGAACTCTGGAAACACCATATATTTT. It is translated as CASSLANSGNTIYF.

The chain links TRBV27 to TRBJ2-5; D is perhaps TRBD1 (5 bases). The germline CDR1 and CDR2 sequences are MNHEY and SMNVEV (reference sequence). The germline V and J ends were trimmed by 3 bases and 4 bases, with 12 bases remaining between them. This CDR3 is 14 amino acids long. The CDR3 DNA is TGTGCCAGCAGTTTCCAGGGTCCTCCAGAGACCCAGTACTTC. Translating it yields CASSFQGPPETQYF.

This sequence joins TRBV4-1 and TRBJ1-1; TRBD1 aligns across 7 bases. The CDR3 contains 17 residues. V shed 1 base, J shed 0 bases, and the junction held 8 bases outside the gene matches. The germline gives CDR1 MGHRA, CDR2 YSYEKL. CDR3 protein: CASSQGDRWQMNTEAFF. The CDR3 coding sequence is TGCGCCAGCAGCCAAGGGGACAGATGGCAGATGAACACTGAAGCTTTCTTT.

This sequence joins TRBV7-8 and TRBJ1-2, with 9 bases lining up with TRBD1. In germline, CDR1 is SGHVS, CDR2 FQNEAQ. The CDR3 is 16 amino acids. V trimming: 2 bases; J trimming: 6 bases; junction bases outside the gene matches: 10. The CDR3 region has the DNA TGTGCCAGCAGCTTATTTCAGACAGGGGGACTTGATGGCTACACCTTC. This translates into CASSLFQTGGLDGYTF.

This clone appeared once. This chain uses TRBV2 with TRBJ2-1, with 7 bases that match TRBD2. J gave up 0 bases and V 5 bases, and 4 bases lay outside the gene matches. The CDR3 is 15 amino acids. CDR1 and CDR2 (germline): SNHLY, FYNNEI. The DNA for the CDR3 is TGTGCCAGCAGTTGGGGGGAGGGCTCCTACAATGAGCAGTTCTTC. Protein sequence: CASSWGEGSYNEQFF.

The chain couples TRBV2 to TRBJ1-1, with a weak D call TRBD1 (6 bases). This CDR3 is built from 15 residues. Trimming took off 6 bases at V and 7 bases at J, with 21 bases between the two ends. The V gene's germline CDR1 is SNHLY and CDR2 FYNNEI. In nucleotides, the CDR3 is TGTGCCAGCAGCATCCTACAGGGTTTCCGACGTGAAGCTTTCTTT. Amino acid sequence: CASSILQGFRREAFF.

This chain uses TRBV5-4 with TRBJ2-7, with 7 nucleotides matching TRBD1. Germline V gene data show CDR1 as SGHNT and CDR2 as YYREEE (reference sequence). V was pared by 1 base and J by 3 bases, with 1 base of the junction left unmatched. The CDR3 is 13 residues long. The CDR3 nucleotides read TGTGCCAGCAGCTTGTACAGGGGCTACGAGCAGTACTTC. This translates into CASSLYRGYEQYF.

V usage is TRBV5-4 and J usage is TRBJ2-1, with 9 bases lining up with TRBD2. V lost 5 bases and J lost 6; bases outside the gene matches: 6. Germline V gives CDR1 SGHNT, CDR2 YYREEE (reference sequence). The CDR3 is made up of 14 amino acids. CDR3 amino acids: CASSYGGGGNEQFF. The DNA of the CDR3 is TGTGCCAGCAGTTATGGCGGGGGGGGCAATGAGCAGTTCTTC.

The CDR3 reads CASSIGHPETQYF. The CDR3 region has the DNA TGTGCCAGTAGTATTGGGCACCCGGAGACCCAGTACTTC. This chain uses TRBV19 with TRBJ2-5; D remains ambiguous. The length of the CDR3 is 13 residues. V lost 3 bases to trimming and J lost 5 bases, with 10 bases between them. CDR1 and CDR2 (germline): LNHDA, SQIVND (reference sequence).

The chain uses TRBV5-1 and TRBJ2-3, with 7 bases matching TRBD1. The germline V gene encodes CDR1 SGHRS and CDR2 YFSETQ. The trim removed 4 bases at V and 0 bases at J, leaving 5 bases unmatched. There are 15 residues in the CDR3. The CDR3 DNA reads TGCGCCAGCAGCGGACAGGTGGGAAGCACAGATACGCAGTATTTT. This codes for CASSGQVGSTDTQYF.

Only a few counts were recorded for this clone. The V gene is TRBV10-3, the J gene TRBJ1-5, with D unclear. Germline-derived CDR1 and CDR2 are ENHRY and SYGVKD. The CDR3 is 14 amino acids. Deletions cut 6 bases from V and 0 bases from J, with 9 bases between. Here the CDR3 DNA reads TGTGCCATCAGCTCAGACTATAGCAATCAGCCCCAGCATTTT. Residues: CAISSDYSNQPQHF.

The V call is TRBV7-2, the J call TRBJ1-1; D remains unclear. The CDR3 has 14 residues. V was clipped by 1 base and J by 3 bases, with 9 bases between them. Per the germline V gene, CDR1 is SGHTA and CDR2 is FQGNSA. The CDR3 spells CASSLEAADTEAFF. The DNA of the CDR3 is TGTGCCAGCAGCTTAGAGGCAGCGGACACTGAAGCTTTCTTT.

This clone was counted a single time. The chain recombines TRBV27 with TRBJ1-5; D is unresolved. This CDR3 has 13 amino acids. V lost 5 bases and J 7 bases, leaving 12 bases between the germline ends. Germline V lookup: CDR1 MNHEY, CDR2 SMNVEV (reference sequence). DNA for the CDR3: TGTGCCAGCAGTACGGGATGGGAACAGCCCCAGCATTTT. Residues: CASSTGWEQPQHF.

This clone appeared a few times. The chain couples TRBV29-1 to TRBJ1-1, with a possible D match to TRBD1 (5 bases). V lost 6 bases, J lost 10 bases, and 15 bases lay in between. This CDR3 has 11 amino acids. Germline V gene sequence: CDR1 SQVTM, CDR2 ANQGSEA. The CDR3 loop is CSVDWGGRAFF. The CDR3 region has the DNA TGCAGCGTCGACTGGGGGGGTCGAGCTTTCTTT.

This chain uses TRBV5-6 with TRBJ2-7; D possibly corresponds to TRBD2 (5 bases). CDR3 length equals 13 residues. Trimming pared 4 bases from V and 6 bases from J, leaving 14 bases between. Germline V gene data show CDR1 as SGHDT and CDR2 as YYEEEE. The CDR3 loop reads CASSTSHSGEQYF. CDR3 nucleotides: TGTGCCAGCAGCACGTCTCACAGCGGCGAGCAGTACTTC. Full variable domain (remainder filled in from reference TRBV5-6 and TRBJ2-7): DAGVTQSPTHLIKTRGQQVTLRCSPKSGHDTVSWYQQALGQGPQFIFQYYEEEERQRGNFPDRFSGHQFPNYSSELNVNALLLGDSALYLCASSTSHSGEQYFGPGTRLTVT.

The genes are TRBV27 and TRBJ2-5; weak D call: TRBD2 (6 bases). The V gene's germline CDR1 is MNHEY and CDR2 SMNVEV (reference sequence). There are 15 residues in the CDR3. Trimming cost V 7 bases and J 2 bases, with 17 bases left between them. The CDR3 loop reads CASTQKRAVQETQYF. In DNA form, the CDR3 reads TGTGCCAGCACCCAAAAGCGGGCAGTTCAAGAGACCCAGTACTTC.

This clone turned up a few times. The rearrangement uses TRBV27 and TRBJ2-1; D perhaps matches TRBD1 (6 bases). V shed 5 bases and J shed 3 bases, with 17 bases lying between them. Germline V CDR1 and CDR2: MNHEY, SMNVEV (reference sequence). This CDR3 has 16 residues. The CDR3 nucleotides are TGTGCCAGCAGTGTTAAAACAGGGTTCTACTACAATGAGCAGTTCTTC. This sequence encodes CASSVKTGFYYNEQFF.

V and J are TRBV19 and TRBJ1-2, with 8 positions matching TRBD1. The junction had 4 bases not matched to a gene; V was cut back by 6 bases and J by 4 bases. Germline CDR1 LNHDA, CDR2 SQIVND (reference sequence). The CDR3 extends over 13 amino acids. The CDR3 DNA sequence: TGTGCCAGTAGCGACACAGGGGGCTATGGCTACACCTTC. Protein sequence: CASSDTGGYGYTF.